The entry that follows covers one T cell receptor (beta chain) sequence. No antigen is known for it. The sample originates from a study of OX40 agonist ivuxolimab in advanced cancers. Study in general: Ivuxolimab is an agonistic anti-OX40 (CD134) antibody, and patients were treated with it.

Using immunoSEQ multiplex PCR, the repertoire was profiled, and TCRdb retains in-frame clones only, with some absent. Found here are approximately 46,000 clones, approximately 85% of them singletons; the top ten hold about 17%. Study-level findings and limits: Some nonresponders additionally presented with little normalized T-cell clonal expansion. Expanded clones tended on average to be more numerous among CD8+ T cells than CD4+.

Blood samples were obtained at baseline, cycle 4 day 1, and cycle 7 day 1. Germline trimming cut 4 bases from V and 7 bases from J; bases unmatched to any gene: 6. CDR3 length equals 14 residues. CDR1 is SGDLS, CDR2 YYNGEE, per germline. This rearrangement joins TRBV9 to TRBJ1-4; 8 nucleotides align to TRBD1. The specimen comprised CD4+ or CD8+ T cells sorted from blood, sampled in a trial of the OX40 agonist ivuxolimab. The sequence derives from an adult with an advanced solid tumor such as melanoma, head and neck, liver or kidney cancer. CDR3 in amino acids: CASSPSGGGEKLFF. In DNA, the CDR3 is TGTGCCAGCAGCCCATCAGGGGGCGGTGAAAAACTGTTTTTT.